Each of the 7 T cell receptor beta chains below was sequenced from the same sample in a study of shared clonotypes between healthy human individuals. The assay was immunoSEQ multiplex PCR, and TCRdb's table has in-frame clones only and misses some. This table holds roughly 2.4 million clones, under 97% found once. Sequenced material: naive CD4+ T cells sorted from blood. Subset given: CD45RA+ positively selected. These receptors were collected from a man between 18 and 29 years old in good health.

The chain recombines TRBV4-3 with TRBJ2-3, with 7 bases aligning to TRBD2. This CDR3 is 19 amino acids long. Germline-derived CDR1 and CDR2 are LGHNA and YSLEER. V was clipped by 3 bases and J by 0 bases; unmatched bases: 15. This CDR3 reads CASSQDPEGAGLSTDTQYF. CDR3 in DNA: TGCGCCAGCAGCCAGGACCCCGAGGGAGCGGGACTTAGCACAGATACGCAGTATTTT.

DNA of the CDR3: TGTGCCAGTAATGGAGCCGCCGGGATCAATAGCAATCAGCCCCAGCATTTT. Its translation is CASNGAAGINSNQPQHF. The rearrangement joins TRBV19 to TRBJ1-5; D gene uncertain. V lost 7 bases, J lost 0 bases, and 19 bases lay in between. The germline V gene encodes CDR1 LNHDA and CDR2 SQIVND (reference sequence). CDR3 size: 17 residues.

CDR3 DNA sequence: TGCGCCAGCAGCCCTTCGAGGAGGACTAATGAAAAACTGTTTTTT. Translating gives CASSPSRRTNEKLFF. The V and J genes are TRBV4-1 and TRBJ1-4; D is ambiguous. There are 15 residues in the CDR3. Germline loops: CDR1 MGHRA, CDR2 YSYEKL. V dropped 4 bases and J dropped 2 bases, with 11 bases sitting between them.

The V call is TRBV5-6, the J call TRBJ1-5, with 8 bases aligning to TRBD1. The germline V gene encodes CDR1 SGHDT and CDR2 YYEEEE. The length of the CDR3 is 16 residues. After removal of 3 bases from V and 2 bases from J, the junction contained 7 bases not matched to a gene. Written as DNA, the CDR3 is TGTGCCAGCAGCTACCGGATGACAGGGGGCAATCAGCCCCAGCATTTT. The encoded protein is CASSYRMTGGNQPQHF. Filled out from reference TRBV5-6 and TRBJ1-5, the complete variable domain reads DAGVTQSPTHLIKTRGQQVTLRCSPKSGHDTVSWYQQALGQGPQFIFQYYEEEERQRGNFPDRFSGHQFPNYSSELNVNALLLGDSALYLCASSYRMTGGNQPQHFGDGTRLSIL.

The chain recombines TRBV19 with TRBJ2-1; D remains unclear. The V gene lost 2 bases and the J gene lost 0 bases, with 8 bases spanning the gap. The CDR3 sequence is 15 residues long. CDR1 is LNHDA and CDR2 is SQIVND in the germline V gene (reference sequence). The CDR3 here is CASSISRSSYNEQFF. Written as DNA, the CDR3 is TGTGCCAGTAGTATAAGCCGGAGCTCCTACAATGAGCAGTTCTTC.

The CDR3 loop reads CASSPRLEMNTEAFF. CDR3 DNA sequence: TGTGCCAGCAGCCCCCGTTTGGAAATGAACACTGAAGCTTTCTTT. This chain connects TRBV9 to TRBJ1-1; D is unclear. Germline lookup yields CDR1 SGDLS and CDR2 YYNGEE. The V gene lost 4 bases and the J gene lost 0 bases, with 13 bases spanning the gap. The CDR3 runs 15 residues.

This rearrangement joins TRBV27 to TRBJ2-5; the match to TRBD2 covers 7 bases. This CDR3 comprises 17 residues. The V and J ends lost 5 bases and 3 bases, in that order; junction bases with no gene match: 15. Germline CDR1 reads MNHEY; CDR2 reads SMNVEV (reference sequence). Here the CDR3 reads CASSPPRLAGTKETQYF. CDR3 DNA: TGTGCCAGCAGTCCCCCCCGACTAGCCGGGACCAAAGAGACCCAGTACTTC.